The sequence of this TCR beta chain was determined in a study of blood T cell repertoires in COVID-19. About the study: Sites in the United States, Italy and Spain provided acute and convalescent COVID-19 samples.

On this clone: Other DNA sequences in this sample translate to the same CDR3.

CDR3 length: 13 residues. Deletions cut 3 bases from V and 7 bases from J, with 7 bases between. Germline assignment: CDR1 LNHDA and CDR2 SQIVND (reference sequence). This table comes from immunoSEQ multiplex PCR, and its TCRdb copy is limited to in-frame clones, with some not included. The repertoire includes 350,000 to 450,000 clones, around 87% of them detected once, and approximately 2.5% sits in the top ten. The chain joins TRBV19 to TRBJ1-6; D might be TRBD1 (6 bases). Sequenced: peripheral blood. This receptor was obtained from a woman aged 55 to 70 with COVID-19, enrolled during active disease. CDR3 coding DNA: TGTGCCAGTAGTATTGGACAGAATTCACCCCTCCACTTT. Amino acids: CASSIGQNSPLHF.